One sample yielded the 21 T cell receptor beta chains listed below, sequenced in a study of healthy donors' naive CD4 and CD8 T cells. TCR libraries were built from around 0.45 ug of total RNA by linear amplification. Using its own MiXCR run on the reads, TCRdb lists one record per CDR3 protein. Of 150,000 to 200,000 distinct CDR3 sequences listed, nearly 75% are singletons. Sequenced material: naive CD4+ and CD8+ T cells sorted from blood, pooled from several donors. The source of these receptors is a pool of human donors in good health; the sample pools cells from several healthy donors.

J is TRBJ2-2 and V is TRBV19, with no clear D. The V gene's germline CDR1 is LNHDA and CDR2 SQIVND (reference sequence). The V and J ends lost 10 bases and 5 bases respectively, with 8 bases between them. CDR3 length: 11 amino acids. CDR3 in DNA: TGTGCCACCAAACATACCGGGGAGCTGTTTTTT. It is translated as CATKHTGELFF. Drawing the rest from reference TRBV19 and TRBJ2-2, the complete variable domain is DGGITQSPKYLFRKEGQNVTLSCEQNLNHDAMYWYRQDPGQGLRLIYYSQIVNDFQKGDIAEGYSVSREKKESFPLTVTSAQKNPTAFYLCATKHTGELFFGEGSRLTVL.

V and J are TRBV27 and TRBJ1-1; D unresolved. There are 12 residues in the CDR3. V lost 4 bases and J 8 bases, leaving 11 bases between the germline ends. Germline V CDR1 and CDR2: MNHEY, SMNVEV (reference sequence). CDR3 sequence reads: CASSSNGEEAFF. CDR3 nucleotide sequence: TGTGCCAGCAGTTCCAACGGTGAAGAAGCTTTCTTT.

The chain recombines TRBV29-1 with TRBJ1-1, with D unclear. Germline V gives CDR1 SQVTM, CDR2 ANQGSEA. The CDR3 runs 11 residues. V lost 3 bases, J lost 2 bases, and 4 bases lay in between. The CDR3 nucleotides are TGCAGCGTTGACCAAAACACTGAAGCTTTCTTT. It codes for CSVDQNTEAFF.

J is TRBJ1-1 and V is TRBV6-5; D is uncertain. Germline assignment: CDR1 MNHEY and CDR2 SVGAGI. There are 13 residues in the CDR3. Between the trimmed V and J ends, which lost 0 bases and 4 bases, there was a span of 6 bases. In DNA form, the CDR3 reads TGTGCCAGCAGTTACTCGATAGTCACTGAAGCTTTCTTT. Translating gives CASSYSIVTEAFF.

This clonotype was observed a single time. The chain combines TRBV6-6 with TRBJ2-3; tentatively, D is TRBD1 (6 bases). The CDR3 is 15 residues long. Germline V gives CDR1 MNHNY, CDR2 SVGAGI (reference sequence). V shed 5 bases and J shed 4 bases, with 16 bases lying between them. CDR3 region: CASSIQGGGPDTQYF. DNA for the CDR3: TGTGCCAGCAGTATACAGGGTGGAGGTCCAGATACGCAGTATTTT.

The chain employs TRBV19 and TRBJ1-1, with D hard to call. CDR1 is LNHDA, CDR2 SQIVND, per germline (reference sequence). Trimming took 10 bases from V and 1 from J, leaving 10 bases between them. The CDR3 covers 12 residues. The CDR3 here is CATNAGNTEAFF. In DNA, the CDR3 is TGTGCCACTAATGCGGGGAACACTGAAGCTTTCTTT.

The chain employs TRBV19 and TRBJ2-2; either TRBD1 or TRBD2 may fit D (5 bases each). This CDR3 has 19 amino acids. CDR1 and CDR2 from the germline V gene are LNHDA and SQIVND (reference sequence). V was cut by 11 bases and J by 3 bases, with 31 bases left in between. As DNA, the CDR3 is TGTGCCCCCCTACAAATTGAGTTAGGCTCGAGGGGCGACACCGGGGAGCTGTTTTTT. Encoded protein: CAPLQIELGSRGDTGELFF. The whole variable domain, filled in from reference TRBV19 and TRBJ2-2, reads DGGITQSPKYLFRKEGQNVTLSCEQNLNHDAMYWYRQDPGQGLRLIYYSQIVNDFQKGDIAEGYSVSREKKESFPLTVTSAQKNPTAFYLCAPLQIELGSRGDTGELFFGEGSRLTVL.

CDR3 DNA sequence: TGTGCCAGCAGTCCGGGACAGGGGACAGATTTTACCTACGAGCAGTACTTC. It specifies CASSPGQGTDFTYEQYF. The chain has TRBV6-2 or TRBV6-3 and TRBJ2-7; TRBD1 matches 10 bases. Per the germline V gene, CDR1 is MNHEY and CDR2 is SVGEGT. J lost 2 bases, V lost 5 bases, and 12 bases had no gene match. The CDR3 sequence is 17 residues long.

This chain connects TRBV29-1 to TRBJ2-3; 8 bases map to TRBD1. The CDR3 is 13 amino acids. Germline V gene lookup returns CDR1 SQVTM and CDR2 ANQGSEA. Trimming cost V 7 bases and J 9 bases; bases outside gene matches: 12. The CDR3 protein is CSDYSGTGPTQYF. The DNA for the CDR3 is TGCAGCGACTATTCCGGGACAGGCCCGACGCAGTATTTT.

V and J are TRBV20-1 and TRBJ1-5, with D unclear. Germline assignment: CDR1 DFQATT and CDR2 SNEGSKA (reference sequence). Trimming left V 2 bases short and J 6 bases short, with 5 bases between. The length of the CDR3 is 11 residues. The CDR3 loop is CSARKGQPQHF. CDR3 bases: TGCAGTGCTAGAAAAGGTCAGCCCCAGCATTTT.

This chain uses TRBV7-8 with TRBJ2-1; TRBD2 aligns across 12 bases. The CDR3 is 15 amino acids. V lost 4 bases, J lost 10 bases, and 8 bases stayed unmatched. CDR1 is SGHVS and CDR2 is FQNEAQ in the germline V gene. The CDR3 DNA follows: TGTGCCAGCAGCTCGGGACTAGCGGGCGCAGGAGAGCAGTTCTTC. Protein product: CASSSGLAGAGEQFF.

The chain has TRBV5-4 and TRBJ2-6; D remains ambiguous. Looked up from germline, CDR1 is SGHNT and CDR2 is YYREEE (reference sequence). Trimming took 2 bases from V and 0 from J, leaving 3 bases between them. The CDR3 runs to 14 residues. The CDR3 coding sequence is TGTGCCAGCAGCTTCGACTCTGGGGCCAACGTCCTGACTTTC. Its protein product is CASSFDSGANVLTF.

Concerning this clonotype itself: One end of the junction fails to match germline, which may point to a read error. The V call is TRBV30, the J call TRBJ2-7; D not resolved. The CDR3 covers 12 residues. The germline CDR1 and CDR2 sequences are GTSNPN and SVGIG (reference sequence). The CDR3 loop is CAWSGTSHEQYF. In DNA form, the CDR3 reads TGTGCCTGGAGTGGAACCTCCCACGAGCAGTACTTC.

V is TRBV6-5 and J is TRBJ1-2, with 7 bases that match TRBD1. V was pared by 4 bases and J by 6 bases, with 8 bases of the junction left unmatched. The germline V gene encodes CDR1 MNHEY and CDR2 SVGAGI. The CDR3 is 14 residues long. In nucleotides, the CDR3 is TGTGCCAGCAGTTCCAATGACAGGGCGGATGGCTACACCTTC. Its protein product is CASSSNDRADGYTF.

This rearrangement joins TRBV6-2 or TRBV6-3 to TRBJ1-2; 7 bases are shared with TRBD1. Germline V gene data show CDR1 as MNHEY and CDR2 as SVGEGT. The CDR3 runs to 14 residues. The V and J ends lost 7 bases and 4 bases, in that order; junction bases with no gene match: 9. CDR3 in DNA: TGTGCCAGCACCATAAACAGGGGAGGCTATGGCTACACCTTC. Amino acid sequence: CASTINRGGYGYTF.

The chain has TRBV29-1 and TRBJ2-1, with 12 bases fitting TRBD1. CDR1 is SQVTM and CDR2 is ANQGSEA in the germline V gene. This CDR3 region has 16 residues. Losses at the gene ends were 6 bases for V and 0 bases for J; bases not matched to a gene: 6. This chain's CDR3 is CSVGTGGGSSYNEQFF. The CDR3 DNA is TGCAGCGTCGGGACAGGGGGCGGGAGCTCCTACAATGAGCAGTTCTTC.

The V call is TRBV6-5, the J call TRBJ2-7; D remains unclear. Germline CDR1 reads MNHEY; CDR2 reads SVGAGI. This CDR3 comprises 16 residues. The germline V and J ends were trimmed by 0 bases and 0 bases, with 12 bases remaining between them. Written as DNA, the CDR3 is TGTGCCAGCAGTTACTCGCTAGGGCGATACTCCTACGAGCAGTACTTC. Translating gives CASSYSLGRYSYEQYF.

V gene TRBV5-5 combines with J gene TRBJ2-7; D gene uncertain. Germline-derived CDR1 and CDR2 are SGHKS and YYEKEE (reference sequence). Trimming removed 2 bases at V and 4 bases at J, with 4 bases between. The CDR3 loop spans 11 amino acids. The CDR3 here is CASSFEYEQYF. The CDR3 region has the DNA TGTGCCAGCAGCTTCGAATACGAGCAGTACTTC.

V gene TRBV6-5 combines with J gene TRBJ1-2; D is perhaps TRBD1 (5 bases). The CDR3 is made up of 14 amino acids. In germline, CDR1 is MNHEY, CDR2 SVGAGI. Trimming took 0 bases from V and 8 from J, leaving 13 bases between them. In DNA, the CDR3 is TGTGCCAGCAGTTACTCTGGGACGCCTACAGGCTACACCTTC. Amino acids: CASSYSGTPTGYTF.

Concerning this clonotype itself: The germline gene is not matched at one end of the junction; a read error may be the cause. This chain joins TRBV4-3 and TRBJ2-2, with 10 positions matching TRBD1. The germline CDR1 and CDR2 sequences are LGHNA and YSLEER. The CDR3 totals 17 residues. CDR3 nucleotide sequence: TGTGCCAGCAGCCAATTGGGACAGGGGAGGAACACCGGGGAGCTGTTTTTT. This encodes CASSQLGQGRNTGELFF.

The gene calls are TRBV29-1 and TRBJ2-1, with D possibly TRBD1 on 7 matching bases. Germline V CDR1 and CDR2: SQVTM, ANQGSEA. The CDR3 runs to 17 residues. Trimming shortened V by 0 bases and J by 0 bases, and 15 bases separated the two germline ends. The CDR3 here is CSVEDHPGGYSYNEQFF. The DNA for the CDR3 is TGCAGCGTTGAAGATCATCCAGGGGGGTACTCCTACAATGAGCAGTTCTTC.